The source of this T cell receptor beta chain is a study of shared clonotypes between healthy human individuals. Study summary: Donor composition was a couple of women and three men, aged 18 to 49.

At a deep level, the assay was run. The table came from immunoSEQ multiplex PCR; TCRdb's copy has only in-frame clones and leaves some out. The sample yields 450,000 to 500,000 clones, around 73% seen once. General study points: Tissues were not sampled, only blood, and their repertoires likely differ.

The CDR3 extends over 14 amino acids. Germline V CDR1 and CDR2: SGHAT, FQNNGV. After removal of 5 bases from V and 7 bases from J, the junction contained 11 bases not matched to a gene. As to this clone: Its specificity is unknown.

The sample consisted of PBMCs. This chain connects TRBV11-2 to TRBJ2-7; 7 nucleotides line up with TRBD2. The source is a woman aged 40 to 50 in good health. Some clones in this sample may be carry-over from other donors' samples. This CDR3 reads CASSPGRGSREQYF. CDR3 in DNA: TGTGCCAGCAGCCCAGGGCGGGGGTCGAGGGAGCAGTACTTC.